This T cell receptor beta chain was observed in a study of Tregs in tolerant kidney transplant recipients. Findings and caveats of the study: No direct test of biological reproducibility was done here. Antigen-driven expansion was suggested because donor-specific Tregs expanded more than all Tregs in tolerant patients. Some patients' samples used different primers over time, so nucleotide sequences weren't comparable. Expanding Tregs on activated donor B cells appeared to best identify donor-specific TCRbeta clones.

For this clone: Its specificity is not known.

The assay was immunoSEQ multiplex PCR, and TCRdb's table has in-frame clones only and misses some. The data contain 15,000 to 17,000 clones, around 53% of them singletons. FACS sorting followed a roughly six-day coculture of CFSE-labeled recipient PBMCs with irradiated graft donor PBMCs. The germline CDR1 and CDR2 sequences are SGHAT and FQNNGV. The V end lost 0 bases, the J end lost 0 bases, and 9 bases lay between the germline ends. The CDR3 has 16 amino acids. The chain employs TRBV11-2 and TRBJ1-3, with D uncertain. The specimen was CD4+ T cells from blood cultured with allogeneic cells, collected before the transplant. The TCR originated in a human patient who received a combined kidney and bone marrow transplant. The CDR3: CASSLERVYSGNTIYF. DNA of the CDR3: TGTGCCAGCAGCTTAGAGAGGGTTTACTCTGGAAACACCATATATTTT.